These 32 T cell receptor beta chains were all obtained from the same sample, sequenced in a study of technical replicates of blood from several donors. Sequenced by immunoSEQ multiplex PCR; TCRdb stores in-frame clones only, minus some. The sample has roughly 80,000 clones; roughly 96% are singletons. The sequenced material came from T cells isolated from PBMCs. All receptors derive from a human donor in good health.

This sequence joins TRBV19 and TRBJ2-7; D is uncertain. Trimming removed 6 bases at V and 0 bases at J, with 12 bases between. The CDR3 is made up of 14 amino acids. Germline CDR1 reads LNHDA; CDR2 reads SQIVND (reference sequence). This CDR3 reads CASREQLSSYEQYF. CDR3 DNA: TGTGCCAGTAGGGAACAGCTGAGCTCCTACGAGCAGTACTTC.

This clone occurred once. Written as DNA, the CDR3 is TGTGCCAGCAGTGTTCCTGGAGGGAATGAAAAACTGTTTTTT. Protein sequence: CASSVPGGNEKLFF. This chain joins TRBV2 and TRBJ1-4; no definite D call. The germline V gene encodes CDR1 SNHLY and CDR2 FYNNEI. The CDR3 contains 14 residues. V was shortened by 4 bases and J by 5 bases, with 11 bases between the two germline ends. Combining the CDR3 with reference TRBV2 and TRBJ1-4 gives the whole variable domain EPEVTQTPSHQVTQMGQEVILRCVPISNHLYFYWYRQILGQKVEFLVSFYNNEISEKSEIFDDQFSVERPDGSNFTLKIRSTKLEDSAMYFCASSVPGGNEKLFFGSGTQLSVL.

This chain links TRBV9 with TRBJ1-2, with D perhaps matching TRBD1 (5 bases). The CDR3 runs 13 residues. Germline-derived CDR1 and CDR2 are SGDLS and YYNGEE. V lost 0 bases and J 10 bases, leaving 13 bases between the germline ends. CDR3 sequence (DNA): TGTGCCAGCAGCGTAGATAGGGGTGCGGACTACACCTTC. Protein sequence: CASSVDRGADYTF.

The rearrangement uses TRBV4-1 and TRBJ2-1, with D possibly TRBD2 on 5 matching bases. The CDR3 spans 14 residues. CDR1 and CDR2 from the germline V gene are MGHRA and YSYEKL. The V and J ends lost 4 bases and 8 bases respectively, with 15 bases between them. The CDR3 region is CASSPQSLRDEQFF. The CDR3 nucleotides are TGCGCCAGCAGCCCACAGAGCCTGAGGGATGAGCAGTTCTTC.

In DNA form, the CDR3 reads TGCGCCAGCAGCCAAGACCCACTAGCGAATGAGCAGTTCTTC. Translated, it gives CASSQDPLANEQFF. The chain carries TRBV4-1 and TRBJ2-1, with 7 bases identical to TRBD2. CDR3 size: 14 residues. The J segment lost 7 bases and the V segment lost 0 bases, leaving 3 bases of the junction unmatched. Germline-derived CDR1 and CDR2 are MGHRA and YSYEKL.

This chain's CDR3 is CASRSAQGRSYEQYF. DNA of the CDR3: TGTGCCAGCAGGTCGGCACAGGGCAGGTCCTACGAGCAGTACTTC. The gene calls are TRBV27 and TRBJ2-7, with D tentatively TRBD1 (6 bases). Trimming left V 6 bases short and J 1 base short, with 16 bases between. The CDR3 extends over 15 amino acids. Germline V gene lookup returns CDR1 MNHEY and CDR2 SMNVEV (reference sequence).

This chain links TRBV5-1 with TRBJ2-5, with 11 bases fitting TRBD1. The junction had 7 bases not matched to a gene; V was cut back by 4 bases and J by 2 bases. The length of the CDR3 is 16 residues. The germline gives CDR1 SGHRS, CDR2 YFSETQ. As DNA, the CDR3 is TGCGCCAGCAGCCAAGGGACAGGGGGACGGCAAGAGACCCAGTACTTC. This codes for CASSQGTGGRQETQYF. Full variable domain (outside the CDR3, taken from reference TRBV5-1 and TRBJ2-5): KAGVTQTPRYLIKTRGQQVTLSCSPISGHRSVSWYQQTPGQGLQFLFEYFSETQRNKGNFPGRFSGRQFSNSRSEMNVSTLELGDSALYLCASSQGTGGRQETQYFGPGTRLLVL.

The chain combines TRBV5-1 with TRBJ2-2; maybe TRBD2 (5 bases). The CDR3 length is 14 residues. Between the trimmed V and J ends, which lost 0 bases and 5 bases, there was a span of 8 bases. Germline V lookup: CDR1 SGHRS, CDR2 YFSETQ. This CDR3 reads CASSLELGTGELFF. CDR3 DNA: TGCGCCAGCAGCTTGGAACTAGGGACCGGGGAGCTGTTTTTT.

This clone was counted a single time. The rearrangement uses TRBV11-2 and TRBJ2-3, with 8 bases lining up with TRBD2. The ends lost 5 bases at V and 2 bases at J; junction bases unmatched: 15. This CDR3 region has 18 residues. Germline CDR1 reads SGHAT; CDR2 reads FQNNGV. This chain's CDR3 is CASSRLVLAGGNTDTQYF. In DNA, the CDR3 is TGTGCCAGCAGCCGACTAGTACTGGCGGGAGGTAACACAGATACGCAGTATTTT.

In DNA, the CDR3 is TGTGCCAGCAGCAAGGACAGGTTGATGGAAAAACTGTTTTTT. It is translated as CASSKDRLMEKLFF. The rearrangement uses TRBV4-2 and TRBJ1-4, with TRBD1 matching 7 bases. Trimming took 5 bases from V and 8 from J; bases not matched to a gene: 8. Germline loops: CDR1 LGHNA, CDR2 YNFKEQ. CDR3 length equals 14 residues.

The CDR3 loop reads CASSPPSPTSNEQFF. The CDR3 nucleotides read TGTGCCAGCAGTCCACCCTCTCCTACGTCCAATGAGCAGTTCTTC. V usage is TRBV27 and J usage is TRBJ2-1; D uncertain. The ends were cut back, 5 bases at V and 6 bases at J, with 17 bases in the middle. The CDR3 is 15 residues long. Germline V gene sequence: CDR1 MNHEY, CDR2 SMNVEV (reference sequence).

The chain carries TRBV7-9 and TRBJ1-4; 9 nucleotides match TRBD1. The CDR3 spans 15 residues. CDR1 is SEHNR and CDR2 is FQNEAQ in the germline V gene (reference sequence). The V and J ends lost 5 bases and 8 bases, in that order; junction bases with no gene match: 9. The CDR3 DNA sequence: TGTGCCAGCAGCCCAACGGACAGGGGAGGCGAAAAACTGTTTTTT. Protein product: CASSPTDRGGEKLFF.

The genes are TRBV30 and TRBJ1-1; tentative D call: TRBD1 (6 bases). V was pared by 4 bases and J by 1 base, with 10 bases between. Germline V gene sequence: CDR1 GTSNPN, CDR2 SVGIG (reference sequence). The CDR3 spans 13 residues. The chain's CDR3 is CAWTKQGNTEAFF. The CDR3 region has the DNA TGTGCCTGGACCAAACAGGGGAACACTGAAGCTTTCTTT. Looking up the rest from reference TRBV30 and TRBJ1-1 gives the full variable domain: SQTIHQWPATLVQPVGSPLSLECTVEGTSNPNLYWYRQAAGRGLQLLFYSVGIGQISSEVPQNLSASRPQDRQFILSSKKLLLSDSGFYLCAWTKQGNTEAFFGQGTRLTVV.

The chain joins TRBV11-2 to TRBJ2-5, with 8 positions matching TRBD1. Germline loops: CDR1 SGHAT, CDR2 FQNNGV. Trimming removed 3 bases from V and 4 bases from J; junction bases left unmatched: 7. This CDR3 spans 15 amino acids. The CDR3 nucleotides read TGTGCCAGCAGCTTGCATCAGGGGGCCGGAGAGACCCAGTACTTC. Its translation: CASSLHQGAGETQYF.

The chain employs TRBV27 and TRBJ2-7; D uncertain. The CDR3 loop spans 11 amino acids. V was pared by 7 bases and J by 7 bases, with 11 bases between. Germline lookup yields CDR1 MNHEY and CDR2 SMNVEV (reference sequence). CDR3 nucleotide sequence: TGTGCCAGCACCGCGGAATGGGAGCAGTACTTC. Amino acids: CASTAEWEQYF.

This sequence joins TRBV6-5 and TRBJ2-2, with 8 positions matching TRBD2. J lost 7 bases, V lost 4 bases, and 11 bases had no gene match. CDR1 and CDR2 from the germline V gene are MNHEY and SVGAGI. The CDR3 is 16 amino acids. DNA of the CDR3: TGTGCCAGCAGTTCGTCGGGAGGGGGGGTTGGCGGGGAGCTGTTTTTT. Protein: CASSSSGGGVGGELFF.

V and J are TRBV7-9 and TRBJ1-1; D is unclear. Trimming stripped 1 base from V and 9 bases from J, with 9 bases between. Germline V gene sequence: CDR1 SEHNR, CDR2 FQNEAQ (reference sequence). CDR3 length: 12 residues. CDR3 DNA sequence: TGTGCCAGCAGCTTAGTACGAGGCCAAGCTTTCTTT. Translated, it gives CASSLVRGQAFF.

The chain is built from TRBV7-6 and TRBJ2-1; D is ambiguous. The CDR3 sequence is 15 residues long. Trimming took 5 bases from V and 4 from J, leaving 15 bases between them. Germline CDR1 reads SGHVS; CDR2 reads FNYEAQ. The chain's CDR3 is CASSKTHLPYNEQFF. As DNA, the CDR3 is TGTGCCAGCAGCAAGACTCATCTACCTTACAATGAGCAGTTCTTC.

The chain combines TRBV9 with TRBJ2-5; D is unclear. This CDR3 spans 13 amino acids. CDR1 is SGDLS and CDR2 is YYNGEE in the germline V gene. Trimming pared 0 bases from V and 5 bases from J, leaving 8 bases between. CDR3 DNA: TGTGCCAGCAGCGTAGACTCCGGGGAGACCCAGTACTTC. Its translation: CASSVDSGETQYF.

V and J are TRBV11-2 and TRBJ2-4, with D perhaps matching TRBD1 (5 bases). The CDR3 runs to 15 residues. Trimming took 2 bases from V and 0 from J, leaving 8 bases between them. In germline, CDR1 is SGHAT, CDR2 FQNNGV. CDR3: CASSLLRGAKNIQYF. The CDR3 nucleotides are TGTGCCAGCAGCTTATTAAGGGGAGCCAAAAACATTCAGTACTTC.

CDR3 region: CASSLGTGGNTIYF. The CDR3 coding sequence is TGCGCCAGCAGCCTCGGGACAGGGGGAAACACCATATATTTT. V gene TRBV5-1 combines with J gene TRBJ1-3; TRBD1 agrees at 9 bases. Losses at the gene ends were 4 bases for V and 4 bases for J; bases not matched to a gene: 3. The CDR3 has 14 residues. In germline, CDR1 is SGHRS, CDR2 YFSETQ.

This chain connects TRBV28 to TRBJ2-3, with D uncertain. The CDR3 covers 12 residues. With 3 bases removed from V and 5 bases from J, the gap between germline ends came to 6 bases. Germline V gene lookup returns CDR1 MDHEN and CDR2 SYDVKM. This CDR3 is CASSFRIDTQYF. CDR3 sequence (DNA): TGTGCCAGCAGTTTCAGGATAGATACGCAGTATTTT.

This sequence joins TRBV7-9 and TRBJ2-2, with D perhaps matching TRBD2 (7 bases). CDR1 is SEHNR and CDR2 is FQNEAQ in the germline V gene (reference sequence). The CDR3 runs 18 residues. V was pared by 7 bases and J by 6 bases, with 27 bases between. The CDR3: CASNDLGGGTPASGELFF. In DNA form, the CDR3 reads TGTGCCAGCAACGACTTAGGGGGGGGGACTCCGGCGTCCGGGGAGCTGTTTTTT.

The chain employs TRBV7-9 and TRBJ2-1; the D gene is possibly TRBD2 (6 bases). From germline, CDR1 is SEHNR and CDR2 FQNEAQ (reference sequence). The V and J ends lost 1 base and 2 bases respectively, with 12 bases between them. This CDR3 comprises 16 residues. The CDR3: CASSLGLAPTYNEQFF. CDR3 coding DNA: TGTGCCAGCAGCTTAGGGCTAGCGCCCACCTACAATGAGCAGTTCTTC.

V and J are TRBV5-1 and TRBJ2-1, with 9 positions matching TRBD1. The CDR3 extends over 15 amino acids. V trimming: 1 base; J trimming: 6 bases; junction bases outside the gene matches: 5. The germline gives CDR1 SGHRS, CDR2 YFSETQ. CDR3 nucleotide sequence: TGCGCCAGCAGCTTGTCCCGGGACAGGGTCAATGAGCAGTTCTTC. Residues: CASSLSRDRVNEQFF.

This rearrangement joins TRBV19 to TRBJ2-2, with 9 bases matching TRBD1. V lost 4 bases and J lost 5; bases outside the gene matches: 20. Germline V lookup: CDR1 LNHDA, CDR2 SQIVND (reference sequence). CDR3 length: 20 amino acids. CDR3 in DNA: TGTGCCAGTAGTAGACTTGCCCCTACCGGGACAGGGTCTTGGACCGGGGAGCTGTTTTTT. The encoded protein is CASSRLAPTGTGSWTGELFF. The full variable domain, completed using reference TRBV19 and TRBJ2-2, is DGGITQSPKYLFRKEGQNVTLSCEQNLNHDAMYWYRQDPGQGLRLIYYSQIVNDFQKGDIAEGYSVSREKKESFPLTVTSAQKNPTAFYLCASSRLAPTGTGSWTGELFFGEGSRLTVL.

This rearrangement joins TRBV2 to TRBJ2-4; 12 bases agree with TRBD2. The CDR3 runs 20 residues. CDR1 is SNHLY and CDR2 is FYNNEI in the germline V gene. Unmatched junction bases numbered 9, after V lost 0 bases and J lost 0 bases. The CDR3 here is CASSEALWTSGELAKNIQYF. The CDR3 DNA reads TGTGCCAGCAGTGAAGCCCTGTGGACTAGCGGGGAACTAGCCAAAAACATTCAGTACTTC. Drawing the rest from reference TRBV2 and TRBJ2-4, the complete variable domain is EPEVTQTPSHQVTQMGQEVILRCVPISNHLYFYWYRQILGQKVEFLVSFYNNEISEKSEIFDDQFSVERPDGSNFTLKIRSTKLEDSAMYFCASSEALWTSGELAKNIQYFGAGTRLSVL.

The rearrangement joins TRBV7-6 to TRBJ2-7; 13 bases align to TRBD2. Germline CDR1 and CDR2: SGHVS and FNYEAQ. The CDR3 is made up of 14 amino acids. Unmatched junction bases numbered 4, after V lost 2 bases and J lost 9 bases. The CDR3 coding sequence is TGTGCCAGCAGCTTAAAACTAGCGGGGGGGGTGCAGTACTTC. Its protein product is CASSLKLAGGVQYF. Combining the CDR3 with reference TRBV7-6 and TRBJ2-7 gives the whole variable domain GAGVSQSPRYKVTKRGQDVALRCDPISGHVSLYWYRQALGQGPEFLTYFNYEAQQDKSGLPNDRFSAERPEGSISTLTIQRTEQRDSAMYRCASSLKLAGGVQYFGPGTRLTVT.

This clone occurred a few times. The gene calls are TRBV4-2 and TRBJ2-7, with 9 bases aligning to TRBD1. The length of the CDR3 is 16 residues. V shed 0 bases, J shed 0 bases, and the junction held 3 bases outside the gene matches. Germline V gives CDR1 LGHNA, CDR2 YNFKEQ. Written as DNA, the CDR3 is TGTGCCAGCAGCCAAGACGGACAGGGGAGCTCCTACGAGCAGTACTTC. Translating it yields CASSQDGQGSSYEQYF.

The chain joins TRBV6-1 to TRBJ1-1, with D possibly TRBD1 on 5 matching bases. This CDR3 region has 14 residues. V was shortened by 4 bases and J by 2 bases, with 11 bases between the two germline ends. From germline, CDR1 is MNHNS and CDR2 SASEGT. CDR3 sequence: CASSAQTVNTEAFF. The CDR3 bases are TGTGCCAGCAGTGCACAGACAGTAAACACTGAAGCTTTCTTT.

The CDR3 sequence is CASSPRGFGAYEQYF. The CDR3 nucleotides read TGTGCCAGCAGCCCCCGGGGTTTCGGGGCCTACGAGCAGTACTTC. The genes are TRBV5-5 and TRBJ2-7, with D possibly being TRBD2 (5 bases). V dropped 4 bases and J dropped 2 bases, with 16 bases sitting between them. Germline CDR1 and CDR2: SGHKS and YYEKEE (reference sequence). This CDR3 comprises 15 residues.

The chain joins TRBV14 to TRBJ2-7, with TRBD2 as a possible D gene (5 bases). Trimming shortened V by 1 base and J by 0 bases, and 7 bases separated the two germline ends. The CDR3 consists of 14 residues. Germline CDR1 and CDR2: SGHDN and FVKESK. The CDR3: CASSQGLASYEQYF. In DNA form, the CDR3 reads TGTGCCAGCAGCCAAGGCCTAGCCTCCTACGAGCAGTACTTC. Looking up the rest from reference TRBV14 and TRBJ2-7 gives the full variable domain: EAGVTQFPSHSVIEKGQTVTLRCDPISGHDNLYWYRRVMGKEIKFLLHFVKESKQDESGMPNNRFLAERTGGTYSTLKVQPAELEDSGVYFCASSQGLASYEQYFGPGTRLTVT.